The 26 T cell receptor beta chains listed next were all sequenced from one sample in a study of cytomegalovirus exposure and HLA in healthy donors. The PCR ran on 60 Vbeta and 13 Jbeta primers. Produced via immunoSEQ multiplex PCR; TCRdb's table is partial and in-frame only. This sample yields fewer than 200,000 clones, of which 70% to 80% are seen a single time; roughly 1.3% belongs to the top ten. The material sequenced was PBMCs. All receptors come from a woman in her 50s in good health and CMV-seronegative.

The V and J genes are TRBV28 and TRBJ1-4; D might be TRBD1 (6 bases). CDR3 length equals 15 residues. Germline V lookup: CDR1 MDHEN, CDR2 SYDVKM. The ends were cut back, 8 bases at V and 0 bases at J, with 13 bases in the middle. This chain's CDR3 is CASLGAATTNEKLFF. CDR3 nucleotide sequence: TGTGCCAGCTTGGGGGCAGCGACAACTAATGAAAAACTGTTTTTT.

The sample holds a few counts of this clone. The chain joins TRBV6-5 to TRBJ2-1; D perhaps matches TRBD2 (6 bases). The CDR3 length is 15 residues. The V end was cut by 7 bases, the J end by 7 bases, with 20 bases between. Germline CDR1 is MNHEY and CDR2 is SVGAGI. CDR3 coding DNA: TGTGCCAGCACCCCTAAAGGGCTGGAGGGGAATGAGCAGTTCTTC. As protein: CASTPKGLEGNEQFF.

The chain has TRBV19 and TRBJ2-2; D is unclear. The V end was cut by 2 bases, the J end by 7 bases, with 11 bases between. CDR1 is LNHDA, CDR2 SQIVND, per germline (reference sequence). The CDR3 is 14 residues long. CDR3: CASSITPGFGELFF. CDR3 coding DNA: TGTGCCAGTAGTATAACGCCAGGTTTCGGGGAGCTGTTTTTT.

This clone came up a few times. This chain connects TRBV4-2 to TRBJ2-7, with a possible D match to TRBD2 (5 bases). CDR1 and CDR2 from the germline V gene are LGHNA and YNFKEQ. Between the trimmed V and J ends, which lost 5 bases and 4 bases, there was a span of 12 bases. The CDR3 runs to 13 residues. CDR3 bases: TGTGCCAGCAGCTTCTCCGGGGATTACGAGCAGTACTTC. This translates into CASSFSGDYEQYF.

This sequence joins TRBV28 and TRBJ1-1, with unresolved D. The V end lost 4 bases, the J end lost 2 bases, and 17 bases lay between the germline ends. This CDR3 is 16 amino acids long. Germline loops: CDR1 MDHEN, CDR2 SYDVKM. CDR3 bases: TGTGCCAGCAGTTACAGCCCGCCTTTCGGTAACACTGAAGCTTTCTTT. It encodes CASSYSPPFGNTEAFF.

The chain recombines TRBV15 with TRBJ1-5; D is unclear. Germline lookup yields CDR1 LNHNV and CDR2 YYDKDF (reference sequence). Trimming left V 0 bases short and J 5 bases short, with 11 bases between. This CDR3 comprises 15 residues. In nucleotides, the CDR3 is TGTGCCACCAGCAGAGATCCGGACTTAGATCAGCCCCAGCATTTT. Amino acids: CATSRDPDLDQPQHF.

The V gene is TRBV30, the J gene TRBJ2-5, with D perhaps matching TRBD2 (7 bases). With 4 bases removed from V and 5 bases from J, the gap between germline ends came to 14 bases. Germline CDR1 reads GTSNPN; CDR2 reads SVGIG (reference sequence). This CDR3 contains 13 residues. The CDR3, as DNA: TGTGCCTGGACTCCGGGGGGCCGGGAGACCCAGTACTTC. Translated, it gives CAWTPGGRETQYF.

V gene TRBV7-9 combines with J gene TRBJ2-7; D may be TRBD1 (6 bases). This CDR3 comprises 14 residues. Germline-derived CDR1 and CDR2 are SEHNR and FQNEAQ (reference sequence). Trimming took 4 bases from V and 5 from J, leaving 15 bases between them. As DNA, the CDR3 is TGTGCCAGCAGCTCAACCGGGACACGCCACGAGCAGTACTTC. Translating it yields CASSSTGTRHEQYF.

The chain combines TRBV27 with TRBJ2-1, with 7 positions matching TRBD1. CDR1 MNHEY and CDR2 SMNVEV come from the germline V gene (reference sequence). Trimming at V came to 5 bases and at J to 0 bases, leaving 7 bases not matched to a gene. This CDR3 comprises 16 residues. The CDR3 nucleotides are TGTGCCAGCAGTGAACAGGGGACGAACTCCTACAATGAGCAGTTCTTC. Its protein is CASSEQGTNSYNEQFF.

This chain links TRBV6-5 with TRBJ1-6, with D perhaps matching TRBD1 (5 bases). Trimming removed 2 bases at V and 5 bases at J, with 10 bases between. Germline CDR1 and CDR2: MNHEY and SVGAGI. The CDR3 loop spans 15 amino acids. This CDR3 reads CASSYQGRNNSPLHF. The CDR3 DNA reads TGTGCCAGCAGTTACCAGGGAAGGAATAATTCACCCCTCCACTTT.

The genes are TRBV4-2 and TRBJ2-5; 8 positions match TRBD1. With 4 bases clipped from V and 2 bases from J, the junction kept 3 bases outside the gene matches. The CDR3 loop spans 14 amino acids. Germline-derived CDR1 and CDR2 are LGHNA and YNFKEQ. CDR3 sequence: CASSLGTGQETQYF. Here the CDR3 DNA reads TGTGCCAGCAGCCTTGGGACAGGACAAGAGACCCAGTACTTC.

The rearrangement uses TRBV28 and TRBJ2-5; 10 nucleotides agree with TRBD2. The CDR3 length is 16 residues. Germline values: CDR1 MDHEN, CDR2 SYDVKM. V lost 2 bases to trimming and J lost 4 bases; unmatched junction nucleotides: 7. DNA for the CDR3: TGTGCCAGCAGTTTAAGGTCTAGCGGGAGTAGAGAGACCCAGTACTTC. It is translated as CASSLRSSGSRETQYF. The entire variable domain, with the rest obtained from reference TRBV28 and TRBJ2-5, is as follows: DVKVTQSSRYLVKRTGEKVFLECVQDMDHENMFWYRQDPGLGLRLIYFSYDVKMKEKGDIPEGYSVSREKKERFSLILESASTNQTSMYLCASSLRSSGSRETQYFGPGTRLLVL.

In its sample, this clone was seen once. This chain connects TRBV7-2 to TRBJ2-2, with 8 bases fitting TRBD2. With 3 bases clipped from V and 4 bases from J, the junction kept 7 bases outside the gene matches. The CDR3 contains 16 residues. Germline CDR1 reads SGHTA; CDR2 reads FQGNSA. The CDR3 DNA reads TGTGCCAGCAGCTTCCGACGGGGGGGTGGCACCGGGGAGCTGTTTTTT. Protein sequence: CASSFRRGGGTGELFF.

The CDR3 protein is CASTVRGLAGGTGELFF. In DNA, the CDR3 is TGTGCCAGCACCGTTAGGGGGCTAGCGGGAGGCACCGGGGAGCTGTTTTTT. The chain links TRBV28 to TRBJ2-2, with TRBD2 matching 11 bases. This CDR3 contains 17 residues. J was trimmed by 4 bases and V by 7 bases; bases with no gene match: 11. Germline lookup yields CDR1 MDHEN and CDR2 SYDVKM.

This clone has only a few counts. The V gene is TRBV2, the J gene TRBJ1-5; D is uncertain. The V end lost 0 bases, the J end lost 5 bases, and 17 bases lay between the germline ends. The CDR3 spans 17 residues. Germline lookup yields CDR1 SNHLY and CDR2 FYNNEI. CDR3 amino acids: CASSEARRLRADQPQHF. CDR3 DNA: TGTGCCAGCAGTGAAGCGCGCAGGCTTAGAGCGGATCAGCCCCAGCATTTT.

Comment on this clone: Given the absence of the conserved phenylalanine or tryptophan at the CDR3 end, a read error is likely. The J gene is TRBJ1-1, the V gene TRBV7-6, with TRBD1 matching 10 bases. The CDR3 covers 17 residues. Unmatched junction bases numbered 12, after V lost 4 bases and J lost 4 bases. The V gene's germline CDR1 is SGHVS and CDR2 FNYEAQ. CDR3 sequence: CASSSHWTGGRGTEAFL. For the CDR3, the DNA is TGTGCCAGCAGCTCCCATTGGACAGGGGGTAGGGGCACTGAAGCTTTCCTT.

The genes are TRBV6-1 and TRBJ1-4, with TRBD1 matching over 7 bases. Per germline, CDR1 MNHNS and CDR2 SASEGT. Losses at the gene ends were 4 bases for V and 5 bases for J; bases not matched to a gene: 7. The CDR3 consists of 15 residues. CDR3 sequence (DNA): TGTGCCAGCAGTGCTGAAGGGGGCGAAAATGAAAAACTGTTTTTT. It codes for CASSAEGGENEKLFF.

The rearrangement uses TRBV5-1 and TRBJ1-2; D might be TRBD1 (6 bases). This CDR3 is 15 amino acids long. V gave up 3 bases and J gave up 10 bases, with 22 bases separating them. Per the germline V gene, CDR1 is SGHRS and CDR2 is YFSETQ. CDR3 sequence reads: CASSSSGTGSGIYTF. The CDR3 nucleotides are TGCGCCAGCAGCTCTTCTGGAACAGGGAGTGGGATCTACACCTTC.

This clone was detected only a few times. This rearrangement joins TRBV5-5 to TRBJ2-5, with D possibly being TRBD2 (5 bases). The J call is in doubt because the DNA end fits TRBJ2-7 better. The CDR3 covers 16 residues. CDR1 and CDR2 from the germline V gene are SGHKS and YYEKEE (reference sequence). CDR3 in amino acids: CASSLIRGTNSYEQYF. DNA of the CDR3: TGTGCCAGCAGCTTGATCCGGGGAACTAACTCCTACGAGCAGTACTTC.

The chain is built from TRBV14 and TRBJ1-4; D possibly corresponds to TRBD1 (5 bases). V was trimmed by 4 bases and J by 8 bases, leaving 17 bases between them. Germline CDR1 is SGHDN and CDR2 is FVKESK. The CDR3 consists of 15 residues. DNA for the CDR3: TGTGCCAGCAGCCCCGTGGGAGGGAAGGGGGAAAAACTGTTTTTT. Translating it yields CASSPVGGKGEKLFF.

The V gene is TRBV28, the J gene TRBJ2-7; 9 nucleotides agree with TRBD2. Trimming took 1 base from V and 7 from J; bases not matched to a gene: 8. The CDR3 totals 15 residues. The germline V gene has CDR1 MDHEN and CDR2 SYDVKM. The DNA of the CDR3 is TGTGCCAGCAGTTTATCGGCGGGGGGGCCGGCAGAGCAGTACTTC. Translated: CASSLSAGGPAEQYF.

The J gene is TRBJ1-5, the V gene TRBV7-8; unclear D gene. V lost 8 bases and J lost 6, with 14 bases in between. CDR3 size: 13 residues. Germline V gene data show CDR1 as SGHVS and CDR2 as FQNEAQ. The CDR3 loop is CASSSLLGQPQHF. The CDR3 bases are TGTGCCAGCTCGTCCCTTCTAGGTCAGCCCCAGCATTTT.

This clone has just a few counts. This chain uses TRBV6-1 with TRBJ2-7; 11 bases line up with TRBD2. The CDR3 is 14 amino acids. The ends lost 7 bases at V and 4 bases at J; junction bases unmatched: 6. Looked up from germline, CDR1 is MNHNS and CDR2 is SASEGT. The CDR3, as DNA: TGTGCCAGCAAGGGACTAGCGGCGTCTTACGAGCAGTACTTC. It yields the protein CASKGLAASYEQYF.

The V gene is TRBV15, the J gene TRBJ2-1; 10 bases line up with TRBD2. V shed 0 bases and J 6 bases; nucleotides not matched to a gene: 2. CDR3 size: 15 residues. The germline gives CDR1 LNHNV, CDR2 YYDKDF (reference sequence). The CDR3 here is CATSRELAGVNEQFF. The CDR3 nucleotides read TGTGCCACCAGCAGAGAGCTAGCGGGAGTCAATGAGCAGTTCTTC.

The chain links TRBV4-1 to TRBJ1-2; TRBD1 matches at 8 bases. The J segment lost 8 bases and the V segment lost 0 bases, leaving 11 bases of the junction unmatched. CDR3 length: 16 residues. Germline-derived CDR1 and CDR2 are MGHRA and YSYEKL. In DNA, the CDR3 is TGCGCCAGCAGCCAAGAAAGGGACAGGCTGTGGGTGGGCTACACCTTC. Encoded protein: CASSQERDRLWVGYTF.

This clone was found once. The chain joins TRBV7-2 to TRBJ1-2, with 8 bases aligning to TRBD1. The CDR3 consists of 14 residues. Germline CDR1 is SGHTA and CDR2 is FQGNSA. The J segment lost 7 bases and the V segment lost 2 bases, leaving 6 bases of the junction unmatched. The CDR3 reads CASSLIDRGGGYTF. The CDR3 DNA is TGTGCCAGCAGCTTAATCGACAGGGGCGGTGGCTACACCTTC.